Listed below are T cell receptor beta chains from one sample, sequenced in a study of T-cell reconstitution after alpha-beta-depleted transplantation in children. Using its own MiXCR run on the PCR reads, TCRdb lists one record per CDR3 protein. The sample has 110,000 or so distinct CDR3 sequences, 5% to 8% seen once. Source: PBMCs, mostly from graft donor cells, taken 360 days after TCRalphabeta/CD19-depleted stem cell transplant. The receptors come from a male patient under 10 years old who had a stem cell transplant for acute lymphoblastic leukemia, so the T cells may come from the graft donor. The CDR3 runs from the conserved cysteine through the conserved F or W.

j_call,v_call,cdr3_aa
TRBJ2-5,TRBV18,CASSPRTGRGETQYF
TRBJ2-5,TRBV11-1,CASFPRDSQETQYF
TRBJ1-1,TRBV7-9,CASSLGVFGTEAFF
TRBJ2-7,TRBV4-2,CASSQEVASGTLLGQYF
TRBJ1-6,TRBV6-5,CASSYFSGRIPRSPLHF
TRBJ2-2,TRBV27,CASSWFPAGETGELFF
TRBJ2-3,TRBV19,CASSTPGATTDTQYF
TRBJ2-1,TRBV29-1,CSVVSGAGEQFF
TRBJ1-4,TRBV20-1,CSATPTGKREKLFF
TRBJ2-7,TRBV27,CASRQLAGGQYEQYF
TRBJ2-3,TRBV7-6,CASSLTSGRVGTDTQYF
TRBJ2-7,TRBV6-1,CASCGQGRYEQYF
TRBJ2-3,TRBV9,CASSVSGGATDTQYF
TRBJ2-7,TRBV4-2,CASSQDYEQYF
TRBJ1-1,TRBV29-1,CSAHGTVEAFF
TRBJ2-7,TRBV9,CASGRYSYEQYF
TRBJ2-1,TRBV10-3,CAISEGSGTPYNEQFF
TRBJ2-5,TRBV20-1,CSSGTRHETQYF
TRBJ2-7,TRBV12-3/TRBV12-4,CASSLPGEGDTYEQYF
TRBJ2-7,TRBV29-1,CSVEGRRNEQYF
TRBJ2-7,TRBV5-1,CASSLAGGHSYEQYF
TRBJ2-7,TRBV4-3,CASSSGMGLAGGAYEQYF
TRBJ2-7,TRBV6-1,CASSPQMGAYEQYF
TRBJ2-3,TRBV9,CASSGPGQGHWDTQYF
TRBJ2-2,TRBV24-1,CGAIDLLPNTGELFF
TRBJ2-3,TRBV12-3/TRBV12-4,CASTPVVADTQYF
TRBJ2-3,TRBV11-2,CASSPSYGHDTDTQYF
TRBJ2-7,TRBV20-1,CSARESHRPYEQYF
TRBJ2-1,TRBV28,CASSYPRRQDNEQFF
TRBJ1-5,TRBV12-3/TRBV12-4,CASRPHLNQPQHF
TRBJ1-3,TRBV9,CASSPVLGQNAGNTIYF
TRBJ2-7,TRBV20-1,CSARMAGSSYEQYF
TRBJ1-4,TRBV4-3,CASSLLPGQGKGSTNEKLFF
TRBJ2-2,TRBV4-3,CASSQGENRKAGELFF
TRBJ2-3,TRBV29-1,CSARLAAQYF
TRBJ2-1,TRBV27,CASSSLGNEQFF
TRBJ2-1,TRBV4-3,CASSQGLTADNEQFF
TRBJ2-7,TRBV28,CASSLNLQQYF
TRBJ2-1,TRBV19,CASSPSLNEQFF
TRBJ2-5,TRBV10-3,CAISDEEEGMNQETQYF
TRBJ2-5,TRBV6-5,CASSLGGPIKETQYF
TRBJ2-3,TRBV4-3,CASSQAATSGASTDTQYF
TRBJ2-2,TRBV7-9,CASSFPPGPSTGELFF
TRBJ1-1,TRBV7-9,CASSQNQGMNTEAFF
TRBJ1-1,TRBV20-1,CSVDMNTEAFF
TRBJ2-1,TRBV6-2/TRBV6-3,CASSYTGPYNEQFF
TRBJ2-7,TRBV4-3,CASSQDLGGRGIYEQYF
TRBJ2-6,TRBV19,CASSIGAGANVLTF
TRBJ2-1,TRBV7-2,CASSLVGRGGNEQFF
TRBJ2-1,TRBV7-2,CASRIQTAYNEQFF
TRBJ1-6,TRBV30,CAWTGGERYYNSPLHF
TRBJ1-4,TRBV10-3,CAISQGITNEKLFF
TRBJ2-3,TRBV28,CATDPRGETQYF
TRBJ2-2,TRBV10-3,CAISSPLGTGELFF
TRBJ2-1,TRBV7-9,CASSPEVNEQFF
TRBJ2-7,TRBV5-6,CASSWMRDEQYF
TRBJ1-3,TRBV5-5,CASSFEGRGTGNTIYF
TRBJ1-6,TRBV7-9,CASSSPTGRWNSPLHF
TRBJ1-4,TRBV6-5,CASSYGGQGSEKLFF
TRBJ1-1,TRBV18,CASSAPENTEAFF